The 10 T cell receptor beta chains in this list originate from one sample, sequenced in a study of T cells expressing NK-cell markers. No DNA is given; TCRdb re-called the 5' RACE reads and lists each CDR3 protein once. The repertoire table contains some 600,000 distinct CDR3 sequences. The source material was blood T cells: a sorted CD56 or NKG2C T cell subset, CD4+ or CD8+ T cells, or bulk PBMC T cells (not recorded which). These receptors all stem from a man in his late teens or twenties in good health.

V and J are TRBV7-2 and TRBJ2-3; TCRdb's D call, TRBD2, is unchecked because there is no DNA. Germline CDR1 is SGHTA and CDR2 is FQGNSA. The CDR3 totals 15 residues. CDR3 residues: CASSSGWAVTDTQYF.

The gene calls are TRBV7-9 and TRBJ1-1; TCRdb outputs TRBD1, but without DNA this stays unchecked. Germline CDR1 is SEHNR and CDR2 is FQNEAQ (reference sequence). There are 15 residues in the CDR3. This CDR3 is CASSSRGGGPTEAFF.

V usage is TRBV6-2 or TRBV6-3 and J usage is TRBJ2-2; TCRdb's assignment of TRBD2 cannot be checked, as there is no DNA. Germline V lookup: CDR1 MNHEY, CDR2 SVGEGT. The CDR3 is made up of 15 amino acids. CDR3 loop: CASTGGLARTGELFF.

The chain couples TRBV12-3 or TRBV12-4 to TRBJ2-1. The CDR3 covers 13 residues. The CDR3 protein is CASSFVHSNEQFF.

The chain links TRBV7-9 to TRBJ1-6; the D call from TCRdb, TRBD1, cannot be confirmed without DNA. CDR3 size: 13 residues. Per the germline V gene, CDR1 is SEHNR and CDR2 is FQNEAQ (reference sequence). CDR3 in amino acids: CASSPGGNSPLHF.

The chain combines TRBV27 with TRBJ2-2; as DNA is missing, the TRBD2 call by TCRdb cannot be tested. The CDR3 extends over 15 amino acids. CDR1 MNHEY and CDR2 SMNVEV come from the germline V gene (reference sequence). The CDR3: CASSSWTQNTGELFF.

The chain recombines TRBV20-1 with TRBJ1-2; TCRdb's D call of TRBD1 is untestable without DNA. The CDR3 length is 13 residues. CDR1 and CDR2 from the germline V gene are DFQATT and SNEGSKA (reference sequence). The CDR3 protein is CSARSRGNYGYTF.

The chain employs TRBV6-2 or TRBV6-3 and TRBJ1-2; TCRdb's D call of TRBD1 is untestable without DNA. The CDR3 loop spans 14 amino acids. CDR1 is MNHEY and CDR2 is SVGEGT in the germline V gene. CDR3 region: CASSYVLQGNGYTF.

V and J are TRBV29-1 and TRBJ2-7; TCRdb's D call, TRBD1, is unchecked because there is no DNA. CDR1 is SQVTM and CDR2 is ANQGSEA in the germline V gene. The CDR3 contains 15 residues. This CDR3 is CSVEDWGGSSYEQYF.

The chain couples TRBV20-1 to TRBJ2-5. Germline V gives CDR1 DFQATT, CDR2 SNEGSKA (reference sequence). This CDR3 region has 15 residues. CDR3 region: CSARVKKGLGETQYF.